This T cell receptor (beta chain) was obtained from a study of PD-L1 blockade in urothelial cancer. Study-wide background: Dosed intravenously at 1,200 mg every 3 weeks, atezolizumab was initiated by patients at some point between 2013 and 2014. Patients' histories included 0 to 3 prior chemotherapy regimens. T cell content in blood samples showed a median of 141,255.

V lost 6 bases to trimming and J lost 3 bases; unmatched junction nucleotides: 4. The germline gives CDR1 MNHEY, CDR2 SMNVEV (reference sequence). CDR3 length: 13 amino acids. Sample time point: peripheral blood 6 weeks after treatment start. Patient disease was locally advanced or metastatic urothelial carcinoma. Measured with immunoSEQ multiplex PCR; TCRdb has only the in-frame clones, and not every one. The profile covers around 50,000 clones, with approximately 85% appearing a single time and 1.9% taken by the ten largest. The V call is TRBV27, the J call TRBJ2-7, with 8 nucleotides matching TRBD1. The specimen comprised PBMCs, sampled around atezolizumab (anti-PD-L1) treatment. The receptor was isolated from a man aged 50 to 59 with urothelial cancer. CDR3 in amino acids: CASSRTGIYEQYF. The CDR3 nucleotides read TGTGCCAGCAGCAGGACAGGGATCTACGAGCAGTACTTC.